Below, 18 T cell receptor beta chains from the same sample are listed, as sequenced in a study of T cell repertoires in cytomegalovirus infection. TCRdb reprocessed the reads with MiXCR, giving one entry per CDR3 protein. The sample lists fewer than 1,000,000 distinct CDR3 sequences, more than 25% seen once, with about an eighth in the top ten. No antigens are known for them. The source was cultured CD8+ T cells from PBMCs, collected from culture after CMV antigen stimulation. All receptors come from a human donor in good health (CMV status not recorded). Some clones in this sample may be carry-over from other donors' samples.

The CDR3 bases are TGTGCCAGCAGTACTCGGAGGTTTCCGTACGAGCAGTACTTC. Translated: CASSTRRFPYEQYF. This chain connects TRBV25-1 to TRBJ2-7; D might be TRBD2 (5 bases). Germline V lookup: CDR1 MGHDK, CDR2 SYGVNS. Trimming left V 5 bases short and J 4 bases short, with 15 bases between. This CDR3 region has 14 residues.

The chain employs TRBV7-9 and TRBJ2-2; 7 bases map to TRBD1. The V and J ends lost 3 bases and 4 bases, in that order; junction bases with no gene match: 14. The CDR3 consists of 18 residues. Germline assignment: CDR1 SEHNR and CDR2 FQNEAQ (reference sequence). CDR3 in DNA: TGTGCCAGCAGCTTTCCACTCCGAGGACAGGTTGTCACCGGGGAGCTGTTTTTT. Translation: CASSFPLRGQVVTGELFF. Filled out from reference TRBV7-9 and TRBJ2-2, the complete variable domain reads DTGVSQNPRHKITKRGQNVTFRCDPISEHNRLYWYRQTLGQGPEFLTYFQNEAQLEKSRLLSDRFSAERPKGSFSTLEIQRTEQGDSAMYLCASSFPLRGQVVTGELFFGEGSRLTVL.

Ten or more counts support this clonotype. The V call is TRBV7-9, the J call TRBJ1-4; D gene ambiguous. CDR1 and CDR2 (germline): SEHNR, FQNEAQ (reference sequence). The CDR3 contains 11 residues. The germline V and J ends were trimmed by 2 bases and 5 bases, with 0 bases remaining between them. In DNA, the CDR3 is TGTGCCAGCAGCTTAAATGAAAAACTGTTTTTT. This codes for CASSLNEKLFF.

This clonotype was picked up many times. The chain is built from TRBV7-8 and TRBJ2-3; possibly TRBD1 for D (6 bases). The V gene's germline CDR1 is SGHVS and CDR2 FQNEAQ. The V gene lost 1 base and the J gene lost 4 bases, with 9 bases spanning the gap. The CDR3 is 14 amino acids. The CDR3 DNA is TGTGCCAGCAGCTTAGTACAGGGCGCAGATACGCAGTATTTT. It yields the protein CASSLVQGADTQYF.

This clonotype was seen a few times. The genes are TRBV12-5 and TRBJ1-5, with D hard to call. Trimming stripped 3 bases from V and 0 bases from J, with 12 bases between. The V gene's germline CDR1 is LGHNT and CDR2 FRNRAP. The CDR3 has 16 amino acids. For the CDR3, the DNA is TGTGCTAGTGGTTTCTCGGGAGGGTTTAGCAATCAGCCCCAGCATTTT. It translates to CASGFSGGFSNQPQHF.

The chain joins TRBV6-2 or TRBV6-3 to TRBJ2-5; maybe TRBD2 (7 bases). V dropped 2 bases and J dropped 4 bases, with 11 bases sitting between them. Germline lookup yields CDR1 MNHEY and CDR2 SVGEGT. This CDR3 comprises 14 residues. CDR3 in amino acids: CASSYGGALETQYF. DNA of the CDR3: TGTGCCAGCAGTTACGGGGGGGCACTAGAGACCCAGTACTTC.

The genes are TRBV6-2 or TRBV6-3 and TRBJ1-5; D not certain. CDR3 length equals 14 residues. V was cut by 6 bases and J by 2 bases, with 11 bases left in between. Looked up from germline, CDR1 is MNHEY and CDR2 is SVGEGT. CDR3 in DNA: TGTGCCAGCAGACACCGGTGGGGCAATCAGCCCCAGCATTTT. Protein product: CASRHRWGNQPQHF.

The chain carries TRBV5-5 and TRBJ1-1; no definite D call. CDR1 and CDR2 from the germline V gene are SGHKS and YYEKEE (reference sequence). The ends were cut back, 0 bases at V and 5 bases at J, with 17 bases in the middle. This CDR3 spans 16 amino acids. The CDR3 bases are TGTGCCAGCAGCTTGGCCAAGGTTAGGGTGTGGACTGAAGCTTTCTTT. This translates into CASSLAKVRVWTEAFF. Filled out from reference TRBV5-5 and TRBJ1-1, the complete variable domain reads DAGVTQSPTHLIKTRGQQVTLRCSPISGHKSVSWYQQVLGQGPQFIFQYYEKEERGRGNFPDRFSARQFPNYSSELNVNALLLGDSALYLCASSLAKVRVWTEAFFGQGTRLTVV.

The chain employs TRBV5-4 and TRBJ2-5, with 7 nucleotides matching TRBD2. V shed 4 bases, J shed 5 bases, and the junction held 11 bases outside the gene matches. Per germline, CDR1 SGHNT and CDR2 YYREEE (reference sequence). CDR3 size: 15 residues. CDR3 DNA sequence: TGTGCCAGCAGCCTTGGGACTATCTCGTCGGAGACCCAGTACTTC. Translated, it gives CASSLGTISSETQYF.

This clonotype occurred many times. This chain uses TRBV6-5 with TRBJ2-2, with 10 positions matching TRBD2. The ends lost 4 bases at V and 3 bases at J; junction bases unmatched: 20. In germline, CDR1 is MNHEY, CDR2 SVGAGI. This CDR3 region has 21 residues. CDR3 loop: CASSFLPPLAGDIVDTGELFF. DNA for the CDR3: TGTGCCAGCAGTTTTCTCCCACCCCTAGCGGGGGACATCGTCGACACCGGGGAGCTGTTTTTT.

V gene TRBV4-2 combines with J gene TRBJ2-1; 12 bases align to TRBD2. J lost 9 bases, V lost 6 bases, and 12 bases had no gene match. This CDR3 has 16 amino acids. Germline values: CDR1 LGHNA, CDR2 YNFKEQ. The CDR3, as DNA: TGTGCCAGCAGTCAAAGGCTAGCGGGGGGGCAGATTGAGCAGTTCTTC. Amino acid sequence: CASSQRLAGGQIEQFF.

This clonotype was picked up a small number of times. The chain uses TRBV27 and TRBJ2-3; TRBD1 matches 8 bases. This CDR3 has 15 amino acids. Germline V lookup: CDR1 MNHEY, CDR2 SMNVEV (reference sequence). V trimming: 6 bases; J trimming: 6 bases; junction bases outside the gene matches: 11. The CDR3 reads CASRQYSGTGDTQYF. The DNA of the CDR3 is TGTGCCAGCAGGCAATATTCTGGGACAGGTGATACGCAGTATTTT.

The gene calls are TRBV4-3 and TRBJ2-3; maybe TRBD2 (6 bases). This CDR3 has 17 residues. The germline V gene has CDR1 LGHNA and CDR2 YSLEER. V lost 0 bases to trimming and J lost 3 bases, with 16 bases between them. The CDR3 here is CASSQEEAGRGTDTQYF. The CDR3 coding sequence is TGCGCCAGCAGCCAAGAGGAGGCGGGGCGTGGTACAGATACGCAGTATTTT.

The gene calls are TRBV28 and TRBJ1-5; D is undetermined. Per germline, CDR1 MDHEN and CDR2 SYDVKM. V lost 3 bases, J lost 2 bases, and 8 bases lay in between. This CDR3 comprises 14 residues. The CDR3 reads CASSFSYGNQPQHF. The CDR3 coding sequence is TGTGCCAGCAGTTTCAGCTATGGCAATCAGCCCCAGCATTTT.

This sequence joins TRBV11-2 and TRBJ2-7, with 7 bases matching TRBD1. CDR3 size: 13 residues. Unmatched junction bases numbered 5, after V lost 4 bases and J lost 5 bases. The germline gives CDR1 SGHAT, CDR2 FQNNGV. The CDR3 here is CASSSWDSNEQYV. DNA of the CDR3: TGTGCCAGCAGCTCATGGGACAGTAACGAGCAGTACGTC.

The rearrangement joins TRBV20-1 to TRBJ2-7; D not resolved. V was cut by 5 bases and J by 0 bases, with 11 bases left in between. The germline V gene has CDR1 DFQATT and CDR2 SNEGSKA (reference sequence). The CDR3 extends over 13 amino acids. In DNA form, the CDR3 reads TGCAGTGCTTCACGTGAAACCTCCTACGAGCAGTACTTC. It codes for CSASRETSYEQYF.

This clonotype was detected only a few times. The rearrangement uses TRBV27 and TRBJ2-3; D may be TRBD2 (5 bases). The CDR3 loop spans 15 amino acids. V was cut by 4 bases and J by 3 bases, with 14 bases left in between. The germline CDR1 and CDR2 sequences are MNHEY and SMNVEV (reference sequence). CDR3 coding DNA: TGTGCCAGCAGTTCACTAGTGAGGGTGACAGATACGCAGTATTTT. It translates to CASSSLVRVTDTQYF.

A single count supports this clonotype. The chain couples TRBV2 to TRBJ2-1; the D is unclear. CDR1 is SNHLY, CDR2 FYNNEI, per germline. There are 10 residues in the CDR3. V was cut by 8 bases and J by 7 bases, with 6 bases left in between. The CDR3 coding sequence is TGTGCCAGCGACGGGAATGAGCAGTTCTTC. Translated: CASDGNEQFF.